The 15 T cell receptor beta chains listed next were all sequenced from one sample in a study of cytomegalovirus exposure and HLA in healthy donors. Both 60 Vbeta primers and 13 Jbeta primers went into the PCR. Here immunoSEQ multiplex PCR was the method, and the copy in TCRdb shows in-frame clones only, minus some. The table shows just over 150,000 clones, with 80% occurring only once. Sequencing was done on a sample of PBMCs. The receptors derive from a male donor in good health and CMV-seropositive.

The chain carries TRBV29-1 and TRBJ2-7, with 15 bases aligning to TRBD2. Germline CDR1 and CDR2: SQVTM and ANQGSEA. The trim removed 7 bases at V and 7 bases at J, leaving 5 bases unmatched. The CDR3 is 13 residues long. The CDR3 here is CSALGLAGGEQYF. CDR3 nucleotides: TGCAGCGCATTGGGACTAGCGGGAGGAGAGCAGTACTTC.

CDR3 DNA sequence: TGTGCCTGGACCCGGGGGGCGGGACGTTACGAGCAGTACTTC. It specifies CAWTRGAGRYEQYF. The V gene is TRBV30, the J gene TRBJ2-7, with D tentatively TRBD2 (7 bases). There are 14 residues in the CDR3. CDR1 and CDR2 from the germline V gene are GTSNPN and SVGIG (reference sequence). Trimming stripped 4 bases from V and 4 bases from J, with 17 bases between.

The V call is TRBV28, the J call TRBJ1-2, with D maybe TRBD1 (6 bases). The CDR3 is made up of 12 amino acids. Trimming cost V 4 bases and J 9 bases, with 12 bases left between them. Germline values: CDR1 MDHEN, CDR2 SYDVKM. The CDR3 spells CASSSDRYSYTF. In DNA form, the CDR3 reads TGTGCCAGCAGTTCAGACAGGTATAGCTACACCTTC.

CDR3 region: CASRSSLNTGELFF. For the CDR3, the DNA is TGTGCCAGCAGGAGTAGCCTTAACACCGGGGAGCTGTTTTTT. The gene calls are TRBV2 and TRBJ2-2; D remains ambiguous. V was cut by 6 bases and J by 2 bases, with 10 bases left in between. Germline V CDR1 and CDR2: SNHLY, FYNNEI. This CDR3 spans 14 amino acids.

This chain joins TRBV13 and TRBJ2-7; TRBD1 agrees at 8 bases. Trimming removed 5 bases from V and 6 bases from J; junction bases left unmatched: 3. Per germline, CDR1 PRHDT and CDR2 FYEKMQ (reference sequence). This CDR3 contains 12 residues. In nucleotides, the CDR3 is TGTGCCAGCAGCGTAACAGGGGGCGAGCAGTACTTC. It translates to CASSVTGGEQYF.

This chain connects TRBV9 to TRBJ2-4, with D possibly matching TRBD2 (5 bases). In germline, CDR1 is SGDLS, CDR2 YYNGEE. The germline V and J ends were trimmed by 0 bases and 6 bases, with 13 bases remaining between them. This CDR3 region has 15 residues. The CDR3 DNA reads TGTGCCAGCAGCGTAGGAGACTACGTGACAAACATTCAGTACTTC. It translates to CASSVGDYVTNIQYF.

This chain uses TRBV6-4 with TRBJ2-1; 9 bases are a match to TRBD2. The germline CDR1 and CDR2 sequences are MRHNA and SNTAGT. CDR3 size: 15 residues. The V gene end was trimmed by 4 bases and the J gene end by 7 bases; junction bases not matched to a gene: 8. The CDR3 protein is CASSASSGKLNEQFF. The CDR3, as DNA: TGTGCCAGCAGTGCTTCTAGCGGGAAGCTAAATGAGCAGTTCTTC.

This chain joins TRBV5-1 and TRBJ2-3, with 11 bases identical to TRBD2. J gave up 6 bases and V 4 bases, and 7 bases lay outside the gene matches. This CDR3 contains 15 residues. CDR1 and CDR2 (germline): SGHRS, YFSETQ. The chain's CDR3 is CASSGTSGSGDTQYF. CDR3 nucleotide sequence: TGCGCCAGCAGCGGAACTAGCGGGAGCGGTGATACGCAGTATTTT.

The chain couples TRBV5-1 to TRBJ2-5, with 7 positions matching TRBD2. The CDR3 has 13 residues. V lost 7 bases, J lost 4 bases, and 7 bases stayed unmatched. Germline lookup yields CDR1 SGHRS and CDR2 YFSETQ. In DNA form, the CDR3 reads TGCGCCAGCGGGGGAGGGCCCGGAGAGACCCAGTACTTC. As protein: CASGGGPGETQYF.

This chain links TRBV7-3 with TRBJ2-7; 10 bases align to TRBD2. CDR3 length equals 16 residues. Germline V gene sequence: CDR1 SGHTA, CDR2 FQGTGA. V lost 5 bases, J lost 6 bases, and 13 bases stayed unmatched. The CDR3 region is CASSLAGETPILEQYF. CDR3 coding DNA: TGTGCCAGCAGCCTAGCGGGAGAGACTCCAATCCTCGAGCAGTACTTC.

The chain has TRBV7-9 and TRBJ2-5; D possibly corresponds to TRBD2 (6 bases). Germline lookup yields CDR1 SEHNR and CDR2 FQNEAQ (reference sequence). The CDR3 runs 13 residues. V dropped 4 bases and J dropped 0 bases, with 6 bases sitting between them. CDR3 DNA: TGTGCCAGCAGCTGGAGGGACCAAGAGACCCAGTACTTC. Residues: CASSWRDQETQYF. Full variable domain (outside the CDR3, taken from reference TRBV7-9 and TRBJ2-5): DTGVSQNPRHKITKRGQNVTFRCDPISEHNRLYWYRQTLGQGPEFLTYFQNEAQLEKSRLLSDRFSAERPKGSFSTLEIQRTEQGDSAMYLCASSWRDQETQYFGPGTRLLVL.

Concerning this clone: An end of the junction does not agree with germline; a read error may underlie this. This chain joins TRBV7-9 and TRBJ1-6; D gene unclear. Germline loops: CDR1 SEHNR, CDR2 FQNEAQ (reference sequence). This CDR3 is 11 amino acids long. The CDR3 bases are TGTTCCAGCAGCACGGCGGGACCCCTCCACTTT. This gives the protein CSSSTAGPLHF.

CDR3 sequence (DNA): TGTGCCAGCAGGCTCAACAGGGAGCCCCAGCATTTT. Protein: CASRLNREPQHF. The chain joins TRBV28 to TRBJ1-5; D is perhaps TRBD1 (6 bases). CDR3 length equals 12 residues. The germline V and J ends were trimmed by 6 bases and 8 bases, with 11 bases remaining between them. Germline V gives CDR1 MDHEN, CDR2 SYDVKM.

This clone was seen only once. The genes are TRBV30 and TRBJ2-5; TRBD1 matches at 10 bases. The J call may be incorrect, as the DNA end agrees better with TRBJ2-7. The CDR3 consists of 14 residues. The germline gives CDR1 GTSNPN, CDR2 SVGIG (reference sequence). CDR3 bases: TGTGCCTGGAAAGACAGGGGGCAAAACTACGAGCAGTACTTC. It translates to CAWKDRGQNYEQYF.

The V call is TRBV5-1, the J call TRBJ1-3, with no clear D. The germline V gene has CDR1 SGHRS and CDR2 YFSETQ. The CDR3 runs 16 residues. Between the trimmed V and J ends, which lost 0 bases and 0 bases, there was a span of 10 bases. The CDR3 sequence is CASSLDLLSSGNTIYF. For the CDR3, the DNA is TGCGCCAGCAGCTTGGATTTGCTGAGCTCTGGAAACACCATATATTTT.